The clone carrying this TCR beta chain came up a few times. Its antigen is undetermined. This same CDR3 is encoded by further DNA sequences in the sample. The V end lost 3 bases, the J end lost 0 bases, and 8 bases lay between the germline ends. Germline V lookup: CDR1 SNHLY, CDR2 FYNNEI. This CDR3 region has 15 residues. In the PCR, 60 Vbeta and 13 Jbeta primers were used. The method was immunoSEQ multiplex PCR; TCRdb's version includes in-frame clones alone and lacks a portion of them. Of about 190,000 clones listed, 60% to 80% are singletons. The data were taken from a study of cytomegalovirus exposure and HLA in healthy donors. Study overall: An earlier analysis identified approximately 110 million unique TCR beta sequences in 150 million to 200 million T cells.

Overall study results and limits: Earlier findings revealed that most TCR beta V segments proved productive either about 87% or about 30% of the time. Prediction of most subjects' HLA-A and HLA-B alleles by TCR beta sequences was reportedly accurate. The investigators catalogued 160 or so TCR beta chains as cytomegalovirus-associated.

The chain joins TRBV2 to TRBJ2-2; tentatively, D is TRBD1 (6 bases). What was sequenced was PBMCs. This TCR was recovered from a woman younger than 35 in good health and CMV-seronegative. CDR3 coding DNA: TGTGCCAGCAGTGAGAGGACAGCGAACACCGGGGAGCTGTTTTTT. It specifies CASSERTANTGELFF.